The 26 T cell receptor beta chains in this list originate from one sample, sequenced in a study of HIV-infected patients and healthy controls. The repertoire came from unfractionated whole blood and reflected all unsorted peripheral T cells. Around 450 ng RNA was reverse transcribed with alpha and beta constant-region primers. Separate chain-specific third strand synthesis with multiplexing indices produced the alpha and beta libraries. TCRdb fed the 5' RACE reads into MiXCR, producing one record per CDR3 protein. The sample gives 19,000 or so distinct CDR3 sequences, roughly 9.5% of which show up once; 5.5% to 7.5% is in the top ten. Source material: blood. Every receptor here comes from an adult in good health.

This clonotype has a handful of counts. J is TRBJ2-7 and V is TRBV29-1; D is unresolved. The CDR3 has 11 amino acids. Trimming took off 7 bases at V and 4 bases at J, with 11 bases between the two ends. Germline CDR1 is SQVTM and CDR2 is ANQGSEA. CDR3 nucleotide sequence: TGCAGCGCCGCAGATCGGTACGAGCAGTACTTC. Its translation is CSAADRYEQYF.

This clonotype has ten or more counts. This rearrangement joins TRBV6-5 to TRBJ2-2, with TRBD2 identical over 10 bases. Trimming cost V 0 bases and J 5 bases; bases outside gene matches: 6. Germline loops: CDR1 MNHEY, CDR2 SVGAGI. CDR3 length: 17 residues. This CDR3 reads CASSYSILAGGTGELFF. The CDR3 DNA sequence: TGTGCCAGCAGTTACTCAATTTTAGCGGGAGGAACCGGGGAGCTGTTTTTT.

Many counts were recorded for this clonotype. This chain links TRBV7-3 with TRBJ2-2; D possibly corresponds to TRBD1 (5 bases). V lost 4 bases and J lost 6, with 12 bases in between. CDR1 SGHTA and CDR2 FQGTGA come from the germline V gene. The CDR3 sequence is 14 residues long. This chain's CDR3 is CASSSGFTAGELFF. Here the CDR3 DNA reads TGTGCCAGCAGCTCAGGGTTTACGGCCGGGGAGCTGTTTTTT.

V is TRBV28 and J is TRBJ2-1; 8 bases match TRBD1. This CDR3 contains 15 residues. Germline CDR1 MDHEN, CDR2 SYDVKM. Losses at the gene ends were 6 bases for V and 7 bases for J; bases not matched to a gene: 11. CDR3 nucleotides: TGTGCCAGCAGCTCCCCAGGACAGGGTAAGAATGAGCAGTTCTTC. It encodes CASSSPGQGKNEQFF.

This clonotype was recorded at least ten times. The chain joins TRBV2 to TRBJ1-1; D remains unclear. Germline-derived CDR1 and CDR2 are SNHLY and FYNNEI. Trimming cost V 6 bases and J 5 bases, with 19 bases left between them. The CDR3 covers 15 residues. CDR3 DNA sequence: TGTGCCAGCAGCGCAAGAGGACCTACGAGGACTGAAGCTTTCTTT. Its protein product is CASSARGPTRTEAFF.

This clonotype is classed as medium-sized. This sequence joins TRBV25-1 and TRBJ2-7, with 8 nucleotides matching TRBD2. The germline gives CDR1 MGHDK, CDR2 SYGVNS. The CDR3 sequence is 13 residues long. V shed 2 bases, J shed 7 bases, and the junction held 4 bases outside the gene matches. The CDR3 coding sequence is TGTGCCAGCAGTGAAGGACTAGCCGGTGAGCAGTACTTC. Its translation: CASSEGLAGEQYF.

This clonotype was counted at least ten times. This chain connects TRBV12-3 or TRBV12-4 to TRBJ2-1; 10 bases are a match to TRBD2. This CDR3 spans 16 amino acids. Trimming at V came to 4 bases and at J to 7 bases, leaving 10 bases not matched to a gene. CDR3 protein: CASSSSGSPPGNEQFF. The CDR3 DNA reads as TGTGCCAGCAGTTCTAGCGGGAGCCCCCCGGGGAATGAGCAGTTCTTC.

This clonotype has at least ten counts. This sequence joins TRBV7-8 and TRBJ2-3; 7 bases fit TRBD2. V lost 4 bases to trimming and J lost 0 bases; unmatched junction nucleotides: 13. Looked up from germline, CDR1 is SGHVS and CDR2 is FQNEAQ. This CDR3 contains 18 residues. The CDR3 bases are TGTGCCAGCAGCTATGGGGGACGGGGGGAACAGAGCACAGATACGCAGTATTTT. This gives the protein CASSYGGRGEQSTDTQYF.

This clonotype was detected many times. The genes are TRBV10-3 and TRBJ1-2; D gene uncertain. V lost 5 bases to trimming and J lost 4 bases, with 14 bases between them. The V gene's germline CDR1 is ENHRY and CDR2 SYGVKD. The CDR3 totals 14 residues. The CDR3 is CAISSSGEGYGYTF. The CDR3 nucleotides are TGTGCCATCAGTTCCTCGGGCGAGGGCTATGGCTACACCTTC.

In the case of this clonotype: Germline and junction disagree at one end, which may indicate a read error. The rearrangement links TRBV3-1 to TRBJ1-2; no reliable D call. The CDR3 is 14 residues long. Germline V gene lookup returns CDR1 LGHDT and CDR2 YNNKEL (reference sequence). The CDR3 coding sequence is TGTGCCGGCAGCCAAGAAGTGACCTTTGCTGGCTACACCTTC. This codes for CAGSQEVTFAGYTF.

This clonotype was recorded many times. The rearrangement uses TRBV28 and TRBJ2-3, with 7 nucleotides matching TRBD2. J gave up 3 bases and V 2 bases, and 11 bases lay outside the gene matches. Germline CDR1 reads MDHEN; CDR2 reads SYDVKM. The CDR3 is 17 residues long. CDR3 residues: CASSLGGGSRLTDTQYF. The CDR3 DNA sequence: TGTGCCAGCAGTTTAGGCGGGGGTTCCCGACTTACAGATACGCAGTATTTT.

This clonotype was detected ten times or more. This chain links TRBV12-3 or TRBV12-4 with TRBJ2-2; tentative D call: TRBD2 (6 bases). The germline V and J ends were trimmed by 5 bases and 4 bases, with 14 bases remaining between them. The CDR3 length is 15 residues. CDR3 amino acids: CASSPAGSSTGELFF. CDR3 bases: TGTGCCAGCAGTCCTGCCGGGAGCAGCACCGGGGAGCTGTTTTTT.

This clonotype occurred many times. This chain connects TRBV3-1 to TRBJ1-5; no clear D. V lost 0 bases to trimming and J lost 3 bases, with 18 bases between them. CDR3 size: 18 residues. Looked up from germline, CDR1 is LGHDT and CDR2 is YNNKEL (reference sequence). This chain's CDR3 is CASSQDRPWGEANQPQHF. In DNA form, the CDR3 reads TGTGCCAGCAGCCAAGATCGACCCTGGGGTGAGGCCAATCAGCCCCAGCATTTT.

In this sample, this clonotype turned up a few times. The V call is TRBV29-1, the J call TRBJ1-4, with 10 bases lining up with TRBD1. CDR3 size: 13 residues. The germline V gene has CDR1 SQVTM and CDR2 ANQGSEA. Germline trimming cut 6 bases from V and 8 bases from J; bases unmatched to any gene: 6. The CDR3: CSVRLTGGEKLFF. Written as DNA, the CDR3 is TGCAGCGTCAGATTGACAGGGGGCGAAAAACTGTTTTTT.

This clonotype was recorded many times. CDR3 amino acids: CASSFGWRRNTGELFF. CDR3 nucleotides: TGTGCCAGCAGTTTTGGATGGCGACGGAACACCGGGGAGCTGTTTTTT. J is TRBJ2-2 and V is TRBV12-3 or TRBV12-4; D remains unclear. CDR3 size: 16 residues. The V end lost 3 bases, the J end lost 1 base, and 12 bases lay between the germline ends.

This clonotype was seen many times. This chain links TRBV6-5 with TRBJ1-1; D gene uncertain. The CDR3 extends over 14 amino acids. CDR1 is MNHEY and CDR2 is SVGAGI in the germline V gene. V gave up 10 bases and J gave up 6 bases, with 21 bases separating them. The CDR3 spells CATRRAADKPEAFF. DNA of the CDR3: TGTGCCACCCGCCGCGCAGCGGATAAACCTGAAGCTTTCTTT.

In its sample, this clonotype is medium-sized (0.01 to 0.1%). V and J are TRBV27 and TRBJ2-1; 14 positions agree with TRBD2. The trim removed 0 bases at V and 8 bases at J, leaving 12 bases unmatched. This CDR3 is built from 19 residues. Germline V gives CDR1 MNHEY, CDR2 SMNVEV (reference sequence). CDR3 amino acids: CASSLSGLAGVGRSYEQFF. The CDR3 DNA reads as TGTGCCAGCAGTTTATCGGGACTAGCGGGAGTTGGGAGATCTTATGAGCAGTTCTTC.

The CDR3 nucleotides read TGTGCCAGCTCACCTAAGGACAGTAGCTCCTACAATGAGCAGTTCTTC. Its translation is CASSPKDSSSYNEQFF. The chain combines TRBV18 with TRBJ2-1; TRBD1 might be the D (6 bases). This CDR3 has 16 residues. Looked up from germline, CDR1 is KGHSH and CDR2 is LQKENI. V lost 3 bases and J 0 bases, leaving 12 bases between the germline ends.

This clonotype was seen ten or more times. The chain couples TRBV7-6 to TRBJ2-6; D remains ambiguous. The CDR3 contains 14 residues. CDR1 and CDR2 from the germline V gene are SGHVS and FNYEAQ. V lost 1 base to trimming and J lost 2 bases, with 3 bases between them. The CDR3: CASSLGPGANVLTF. CDR3 bases: TGTGCCAGCAGCTTAGGGCCTGGGGCCAACGTCCTGACTTTC.

This clonotype has ten or more counts. This chain connects TRBV10-3 to TRBJ1-1; 9 bases are a match to TRBD1. Per the germline V gene, CDR1 is ENHRY and CDR2 is SYGVKD. Germline trimming cut 6 bases from V and 4 bases from J; bases unmatched to any gene: 6. There are 14 residues in the CDR3. CDR3 coding DNA: TGTGCCATCAGAGGACAGGGGCAGGCCACTGAAGCTTTCTTT. This sequence encodes CAIRGQGQATEAFF.

This clonotype has a count of ten or more. This chain connects TRBV2 to TRBJ2-1; D unclear. Trimming took off 2 bases at V and 7 bases at J, with 15 bases between the two ends. CDR3 size: 15 residues. CDR1 and CDR2 (germline): SNHLY, FYNNEI. CDR3 bases: TGTGCCAGCAGTGAAATGCGGACCGCAGGTAATGAGCAGTTCTTC. Amino acid sequence: CASSEMRTAGNEQFF.

There are many counts of this clonotype. For the CDR3, the DNA is TGTGCCAGCAGCTTCCGGAAGCCAAACACCGGGGAGCTGTTTTTT. Its protein product is CASSFRKPNTGELFF. The J gene is TRBJ2-2, the V gene TRBV5-4, with no clear D. CDR1 and CDR2 from the germline V gene are SGHNT and YYREEE (reference sequence). V lost 2 bases to trimming and J lost 2 bases, with 10 bases between them. The CDR3 loop spans 15 amino acids.

This clonotype was observed once. The V gene is TRBV12-3 or TRBV12-4, the J gene TRBJ2-1; D gene uncertain. The CDR3 totals 13 residues. V lost 8 bases and J lost 5, with 13 bases in between. This CDR3 is CASGSDTNNEQFF. The CDR3 DNA sequence: TGTGCCAGCGGAAGCGACACAAACAATGAGCAGTTCTTC.

The chain combines TRBV19 with TRBJ1-5; D gene unclear. Germline lookup yields CDR1 LNHDA and CDR2 SQIVND (reference sequence). This CDR3 has 12 residues. With 10 bases removed from V and 4 bases from J, the gap between germline ends came to 11 bases. The DNA of the CDR3 is TGTGCCACCCAAGAGAGAAATCAGCCCCAGCATTTT. Protein: CATQERNQPQHF.

The rearrangement links TRBV28 to TRBJ1-5; D is perhaps TRBD1 (6 bases). The CDR3 runs 13 residues. Looked up from germline, CDR1 is MDHEN and CDR2 is SYDVKM. The V and J ends lost 7 bases and 4 bases respectively, with 11 bases between them. CDR3 DNA sequence: TGTGCCAGCACGGGGGCCCAGAATCAGCCCCAGCATTTT. Amino acid sequence: CASTGAQNQPQHF.

This clonotype was picked up many times. V and J are TRBV20-1 and TRBJ1-1, with a possible D match to TRBD1 (5 bases). Trimming shortened V by 6 bases and J by 1 base, and 9 bases separated the two germline ends. The CDR3 has 12 amino acids. Germline lookup yields CDR1 DFQATT and CDR2 SNEGSKA (reference sequence). DNA for the CDR3: TGCAGTGCCGGGAGGGGGAACACTGAAGCTTTCTTT. It yields the protein CSAGRGNTEAFF.